This record covers a single T cell receptor beta chain. The antigen is unknown. TCRdb itself ran the 5' RACE reads through MiXCR, one entry per CDR3 protein. Seen here are more than 110,000 distinct CDR3 sequences, 11% to 15% observed once, and the top ten hold about 29%. Looked up from germline, CDR1 is SEHNR and CDR2 is FQNEAQ (reference sequence). The germline V and J ends were trimmed by 5 bases and 6 bases, with 10 bases remaining between them. CDR3 length: 12 residues. The data stem from a study of T-cell memory formation after mild COVID-19. About the research overall: Largely, TCR clusters stayed within a single donor.

Study findings and constraints: That cross-reactive memory joined was suggested by some responding clones appearing in pre-infection memory. Clones that contracted from day 15 to 85 had balanced CD4/CD8; later expanders were CD4+ biased. Confirmation was lacking for SARS-CoV-2 specificity of second-wave clones that peaked on day 37.

The specimen sequenced was PBMCs or a T cell subset sorted from them (not recorded which). This chain uses TRBV7-9 with TRBJ1-1; no clear D. This receptor was identified in an adult woman who had mild COVID-19 (a few samples of this study predate the infection). Cell type and time point are not known. In nucleotides, the CDR3 is TGTGCCAGCAGCCCGCCGGCCGCTGAAGCTTTCTTT. It codes for CASSPPAAEAFF.